The 29 T cell receptor beta chains presented below share a single source sample, sequenced in a study of early T cells in non-severe SARS-CoV-2 infection. TCRdb re-called the 5' RACE reads through MiXCR, storing one row per CDR3 protein. In the table there are 20,000 to 25,000 distinct CDR3 sequences, under 6% of which are singletons. The sample consisted of whole blood. The receptors were gathered from an adult who was a healthcare worker with PCR-confirmed SARS-CoV-2 infection or an uninfected control (not recorded which).

This clonotype was counted at least ten times. CDR3 nucleotides: TGCGCCAGCAGAAAGGGACAGGGTCCTGGAAACACCATATATTTT. As protein: CASRKGQGPGNTIYF. The genes are TRBV10-2 and TRBJ1-3; the match to TRBD1 covers 9 bases. Trimming took 6 bases from V and 2 from J; bases not matched to a gene: 5. Germline loops: CDR1 WSHSY, CDR2 SAAADI. The CDR3 is made up of 15 amino acids.

This clonotype was found many times. The chain employs TRBV20-1 and TRBJ1-2; D unresolved. Trimming removed 3 bases at V and 2 bases at J, with 7 bases between. Germline V CDR1 and CDR2: DFQATT, SNEGSKA (reference sequence). The CDR3 contains 12 residues. CDR3 sequence reads: CSASERNYGYTF. DNA for the CDR3: TGCAGTGCTAGCGAACGAAACTATGGCTACACCTTC.

Ten or more counts support this clonotype. The genes are TRBV7-2 and TRBJ1-1, with a weak D call TRBD1 (6 bases). Germline V gene data show CDR1 as SGHTA and CDR2 as FQGNSA. V lost 1 base and J lost 4, with 13 bases in between. This CDR3 is built from 15 residues. The CDR3 sequence is CASSLGRSGVTEAFF. The CDR3 DNA follows: TGTGCCAGCAGCTTAGGTCGCTCAGGGGTCACTGAAGCTTTCTTT.

Relative to its sample, this clonotype is medium-sized. The V gene is TRBV12-3 or TRBV12-4, the J gene TRBJ1-1; D perhaps matches TRBD1 (5 bases). V was trimmed by 6 bases and J by 5 bases, leaving 13 bases between them. This CDR3 contains 13 residues. Here the CDR3 DNA reads TGTGCCAGCAGGGCCGGGACGCAAACTGAAGCTTTCTTT. It specifies CASRAGTQTEAFF.

By share, this clonotype counts as medium-sized. This sequence joins TRBV4-1 and TRBJ2-3; D not certain. Germline assignment: CDR1 MGHRA and CDR2 YSYEKL. The CDR3 has 16 residues. The V gene lost 5 bases and the J gene lost 0 bases, with 15 bases spanning the gap. The CDR3 nucleotides are TGCGCCAGCAGCGGAGTGGGGTTCTTTAGCACAGATACGCAGTATTTT. Translation: CASSGVGFFSTDTQYF.

Relative to its sample, this clonotype is medium-sized. The chain employs TRBV23-1 and TRBJ1-5; 9 bases are a match to TRBD1. TRBV23-1 is an open reading frame whose function is uncertain. CDR3 length equals 16 residues. Losses at the gene ends were 0 bases for V and 7 bases for J; bases not matched to a gene: 7. The CDR3 spells CASSQSPGQGRQPQHF. The DNA for the CDR3 is TGCGCCAGCAGTCAATCACCGGGACAGGGAAGGCAGCCCCAGCATTTT.

The chain carries TRBV6-2 or TRBV6-3 and TRBJ1-1; D may be TRBD1 (6 bases). Germline V gene data show CDR1 as MNHEY and CDR2 as SVGEGT. V shed 0 bases and J shed 5 bases, with 22 bases lying between them. CDR3 length: 18 amino acids. CDR3 sequence: CASSYSYPLGTMGTEAFF. CDR3 in DNA: TGTGCCAGCAGTTACTCGTACCCTCTCGGGACAATGGGGACTGAAGCTTTCTTT.

This chain joins TRBV7-2 and TRBJ1-6, with no clear D. From germline, CDR1 is SGHTA and CDR2 FQGNSA. Deletions cut 5 bases from V and 10 bases from J, with 12 bases between. This CDR3 is 13 amino acids long. This CDR3 reads CASSRIRESPLHF. The CDR3 nucleotides read TGTGCCAGCAGCCGCATCCGTGAATCACCCCTCCACTTT.

This clonotype was seen a handful of times. The chain uses TRBV6-1 and TRBJ2-1, with D perhaps TRBD1 (6 bases). V was trimmed by 5 bases and J by 6 bases, leaving 8 bases between them. The CDR3 spans 12 residues. Looked up from germline, CDR1 is MNHNS and CDR2 is SASEGT. The CDR3 loop reads CASSTGSNEQFF. The CDR3 DNA reads as TGTGCCAGCAGTACAGGGAGCAATGAGCAGTTCTTC.

This clonotype was picked up many times. The chain has TRBV28 and TRBJ2-7; D is unresolved. This CDR3 is built from 14 residues. Germline CDR1 MDHEN, CDR2 SYDVKM. Trimming removed 3 bases from V and 2 bases from J, with 11 bases in between. For the CDR3, the DNA is TGTGCCAGCAGTTTCAGTGGGTTCGCCTACGAGCAGTACTTC. It codes for CASSFSGFAYEQYF.

At least ten counts were recorded for this clonotype. The V and J genes are TRBV12-3 or TRBV12-4 and TRBJ2-1; 11 positions agree with TRBD2. Trimming took 3 bases from V and 2 from J; bases not matched to a gene: 9. This CDR3 comprises 18 residues. CDR3 in amino acids: CASSLRTSGRNTYNEQFF. As DNA, the CDR3 is TGTGCCAGCAGTTTGAGGACTAGCGGGCGGAATACCTACAATGAGCAGTTCTTC.

This clonotype has a handful of counts. J is TRBJ2-3 and V is TRBV5-1, with a possible D match to TRBD2 (6 bases). V lost 4 bases, J lost 4 bases, and 13 bases lay in between. CDR1 is SGHRS and CDR2 is YFSETQ in the germline V gene. This CDR3 is 14 amino acids long. CDR3 residues: CASSPRLDSDTQYF. The CDR3 nucleotides are TGCGCCAGCAGCCCACGACTAGATTCAGATACGCAGTATTTT.

This clonotype came up many times. For the CDR3, the DNA is TGTGCCAGCTCACCCGCGGGGGGGCCATCCGAGCAGTACTTC. Translating it yields CASSPAGGPSEQYF. The V gene is TRBV18, the J gene TRBJ2-7; 9 nucleotides line up with TRBD2. This CDR3 is 14 amino acids long. J gave up 6 bases and V 3 bases, and 6 bases lay outside the gene matches. Germline CDR1 and CDR2: KGHSH and LQKENI.

Many counts were recorded for this clonotype. This chain connects TRBV6-1 to TRBJ1-2; unclear D gene. V lost 3 bases and J lost 6, with 11 bases in between. Germline V CDR1 and CDR2: MNHNS, SASEGT. This CDR3 contains 13 residues. Written as DNA, the CDR3 is TGTGCCAGCAGTGACGTTCAAGCCGATGGCTACACCTTC. Its translation is CASSDVQADGYTF.

This clonotype was observed many times. The chain has TRBV7-9 and TRBJ2-5, with TRBD1 identical over 7 bases. The germline CDR1 and CDR2 sequences are SEHNR and FQNEAQ (reference sequence). V was clipped by 0 bases and J by 5 bases; unmatched bases: 15. The CDR3 consists of 18 residues. The CDR3 here is CASSLAVFTTGSRETQYF. As DNA, the CDR3 is TGTGCCAGCAGCTTAGCGGTTTTTACGACAGGGAGCCGGGAGACCCAGTACTTC.

This clonotype was detected many times. V and J are TRBV12-3 or TRBV12-4 and TRBJ2-5; D gene unclear. Trimming cost V 4 bases and J 7 bases, with 13 bases left between them. The CDR3 length is 13 residues. The CDR3 reads CASSSGYAGTQYF. The CDR3 bases are TGTGCCAGCAGTTCCGGATACGCTGGGACCCAGTACTTC.

This clonotype has a count of ten or more. The gene calls are TRBV7-2 and TRBJ2-5; tentative D call: TRBD1 (6 bases). The CDR3 has 15 residues. The V end lost 2 bases, the J end lost 7 bases, and 17 bases lay between the germline ends. Germline CDR1 SGHTA, CDR2 FQGNSA. The CDR3 DNA reads as TGTGCCAGCAGCTTAAATCTGGGGGCGTACGGGACCCAGTACTTC. Its translation is CASSLNLGAYGTQYF.

The table lists this clonotype with many counts. The gene calls are TRBV6-5 and TRBJ2-3; the match to TRBD2 covers 9 bases. Germline CDR1 MNHEY, CDR2 SVGAGI. This CDR3 comprises 16 residues. Trimming took 0 bases from V and 4 from J; bases not matched to a gene: 5. The CDR3 spells CASSYSERGVADTQYF. CDR3 nucleotide sequence: TGTGCCAGCAGTTACTCGGAGCGGGGGGTCGCAGATACGCAGTATTTT.

By proportion, this clonotype is medium-sized. The rearrangement links TRBV20-1 to TRBJ2-5, with D possibly being TRBD2 (6 bases). The CDR3 totals 13 residues. Germline V gene data show CDR1 as DFQATT and CDR2 as SNEGSKA (reference sequence). The V and J ends lost 3 bases and 4 bases respectively, with 12 bases between them. This CDR3 is CSASRGIRETQYF. CDR3 in DNA: TGCAGTGCTAGCCGGGGGATCAGAGAGACCCAGTACTTC.

The chain uses TRBV29-1 and TRBJ2-3; D is uncertain. Trimming shortened V by 3 bases and J by 1 base, and 8 bases separated the two germline ends. Germline V gives CDR1 SQVTM, CDR2 ANQGSEA. The CDR3 consists of 13 residues. This chain's CDR3 is CSVDSSRTDTQYF. CDR3 DNA: TGCAGCGTTGATTCATCGCGCACAGATACGCAGTATTTT.

This clonotype was seen many times. The chain couples TRBV6-2 or TRBV6-3 to TRBJ1-5, with D uncertain. Germline values: CDR1 MNHEY, CDR2 SVGEGT. The CDR3 has 16 amino acids. Trimming shortened V by 0 bases and J by 6 bases, and 15 bases separated the two germline ends. As DNA, the CDR3 is TGTGCCAGCAGTTACTCGATACCCGGGCTGGGTCAGCCCCAGCATTTT. This gives the protein CASSYSIPGLGQPQHF.

CDR3 sequence reads: CASSLLPGSYEQYF. In DNA, the CDR3 is TGTGCCAGCAGCCTCTTGCCAGGATCCTACGAGCAGTACTTC. The V and J genes are TRBV11-3 and TRBJ2-7; no clear D gene. Per germline, CDR1 SGHNT and CDR2 YENEEA. CDR3 length: 14 residues. The V gene lost 5 bases and the J gene lost 1 base, with 12 bases spanning the gap.

This clonotype appeared many times. The rearrangement links TRBV5-1 to TRBJ1-1; a possible D gene is TRBD1 (5 bases). The CDR3 runs to 13 residues. Germline assignment: CDR1 SGHRS and CDR2 YFSETQ. Trimming took 4 bases from V and 3 from J, leaving 10 bases between them. The CDR3 spells CASSGVGDTEAFF. CDR3 bases: TGCGCCAGCAGCGGAGTAGGGGACACTGAAGCTTTCTTT. Using reference TRBV5-1 and TRBJ1-1 for the parts outside the CDR3, the full variable domain is KAGVTQTPRYLIKTRGQQVTLSCSPISGHRSVSWYQQTPGQGLQFLFEYFSETQRNKGNFPGRFSGRQFSNSRSEMNVSTLELGDSALYLCASSGVGDTEAFFGQGTRLTVV.

This chain uses TRBV7-2 with TRBJ1-6; a weak D match, TRBD1 (6 bases). This CDR3 has 16 amino acids. CDR1 is SGHTA, CDR2 FQGNSA, per germline. V lost 3 bases and J 10 bases, leaving 19 bases between the germline ends. CDR3 DNA sequence: TGTGCCAGCAGCTTCGGAAGGGGAACAGGGACCTCACCCCTCCACTTT. Its protein is CASSFGRGTGTSPLHF.

By share, this clonotype counts as medium-sized. The chain is built from TRBV10-1 and TRBJ2-5; TRBD2 aligns across 8 bases. The germline gives CDR1 WNHNN, CDR2 SYGVQD (reference sequence). J was trimmed by 2 bases and V by 2 bases; bases with no gene match: 10. The CDR3 runs to 17 residues. The CDR3 DNA reads TGCGCCAGCAGTGAGCTTGGCTGGAGCGGGGGTCAAGAGACCCAGTACTTC. Amino acids: CASSELGWSGGQETQYF.

This clonotype was found many times. J is TRBJ2-5 and V is TRBV5-6; 9 bases fit TRBD1. Germline V gives CDR1 SGHDT, CDR2 YYEEEE. This CDR3 has 14 residues. Unmatched junction bases numbered 4, after V lost 2 bases and J lost 5 bases. In DNA form, the CDR3 reads TGTGCCAGCAGCTTACAGGGGGCTTGGGAGACCCAGTACTTC. Protein: CASSLQGAWETQYF.

This clonotype has at least ten counts. The rearrangement uses TRBV24-1 and TRBJ2-2; D unclear. There are 14 residues in the CDR3. V was cut by 4 bases and J by 5 bases, with 10 bases left in between. Germline assignment: CDR1 KGHDR and CDR2 SFDVKD. CDR3 DNA: TGTGCCACCAGTGACGTAGGACCGACCGGGGAGCTGTTTTTT. This codes for CATSDVGPTGELFF.

The table lists this clonotype with a few counts. V gene TRBV12-3 or TRBV12-4 combines with J gene TRBJ1-1; TRBD1 aligns across 9 bases. This CDR3 is built from 16 residues. V dropped 5 bases and J dropped 3; count of bases not matched to a gene: 10. The CDR3 DNA sequence: TGTGCCAGCAGTCCAAACAGGGGGCAGAGGGACACTGAAGCTTTCTTT. Its protein product is CASSPNRGQRDTEAFF.

J is TRBJ1-2 and V is TRBV29-1; weak D call: TRBD1 (5 bases). CDR3 size: 15 residues. Germline V gene data show CDR1 as SQVTM and CDR2 as ANQGSEA. Written as DNA, the CDR3 is TGCAGTGGCCGCCTCGTGGGTCCAGGGCTTACTGGCTACACCTTC. It translates to CSGRLVGPGLTGYTF.